The 27 T cell receptor beta chains in this list originate from one sample, sequenced in a study of blood T cell repertoires in COVID-19. Method: immunoSEQ multiplex PCR; TCRdb's copy keeps in-frame clones and lacks some. Of roughly 84,000 clones detected, roughly 78% appear once; the ten largest clones hold 36%. Source material: peripheral blood. The receptors were sampled from a man aged 60 to 75 with COVID-19, enrolled during active disease.

The chain employs TRBV5-8 and TRBJ2-3; D is perhaps TRBD1 (6 bases). Trimming cost V 1 base and J 5 bases, with 20 bases left between them. The CDR3 length is 17 residues. Germline-derived CDR1 and CDR2 are SGHTS and YDEGEE. The CDR3 DNA follows: TGTGCCAGCAGCTTGCGGGCCTTAGGGCTAGGGGGAGATACGCAGTATTTT. This sequence encodes CASSLRALGLGGDTQYF. Full variable domain (outside the CDR3, taken from reference TRBV5-8 and TRBJ2-3): EAGVTQSPTHLIKTRGQQATLRCSPISGHTSVYWYQQALGLGLQFLLWYDEGEERNRGNFPPRFSGRQFPNYSSELNVNALELEDSALYLCASSLRALGLGGDTQYFGPGTRLTVL.

CDR3 loop: CASSRLAGGNTGELFF. DNA of the CDR3: TGCGCCAGCAGCCGCCTAGCGGGAGGTAACACCGGGGAGCTGTTTTTT. The rearrangement joins TRBV4-3 to TRBJ2-2, with TRBD2 matching over 11 bases. V gave up 4 bases and J gave up 2 bases; unmatched junction bases: 3. The CDR3 loop spans 16 amino acids. The V gene's germline CDR1 is LGHNA and CDR2 YSLEER.

This chain joins TRBV5-4 and TRBJ2-1; the D gene is possibly TRBD2 (7 bases). Germline V CDR1 and CDR2: SGHNT, YYREEE (reference sequence). Trimming removed 0 bases at V and 8 bases at J, with 12 bases between. The CDR3 is made up of 14 amino acids. CDR3 DNA: TGTGCCAGCAGCTTGGGGCAGGGGAGGGATGAGCAGTTCTTC. Its protein product is CASSLGQGRDEQFF. The full variable domain, rest sourced from reference TRBV5-4 and TRBJ2-1, is ETGVTQSPTHLIKTRGQQVTLRCSSQSGHNTVSWYQQALGQGPQFIFQYYREEENGRGNFPPRFSGLQFPNYSSELNVNALELDDSALYLCASSLGQGRDEQFFGPGTRLTVL.

This clone was detected only a few times. The rearrangement uses TRBV20-1 and TRBJ1-5; TRBD1 matches at 9 bases. The germline V gene has CDR1 DFQATT and CDR2 SNEGSKA (reference sequence). The V and J ends lost 3 bases and 3 bases, in that order; junction bases with no gene match: 9. The CDR3 totals 16 residues. The CDR3 region is CSASRPGQGFNQPQHF. In nucleotides, the CDR3 is TGCAGTGCTAGTCGACCGGGACAGGGATTCAATCAGCCCCAGCATTTT.

This sequence joins TRBV29-1 and TRBJ2-1; 7 positions match TRBD2. This CDR3 has 15 amino acids. V was pared by 6 bases and J by 0 bases, with 8 bases of the junction left unmatched. Germline V gives CDR1 SQVTM, CDR2 ANQGSEA. The CDR3 sequence: CSVDLAGGSYNEQFF. CDR3 coding DNA: TGCAGCGTGGACTTAGCGGGCGGCTCCTACAATGAGCAGTTCTTC.

The chain combines TRBV6-1 with TRBJ2-2; TRBD1 is a possible D gene (5 bases). The germline CDR1 and CDR2 sequences are MNHNS and SASEGT. This CDR3 is 13 amino acids long. Trimming removed 2 bases at V and 6 bases at J, with 7 bases between. Written as DNA, the CDR3 is TGTGCCAGCAGTGAACAGGGTTCCGGGGAGCTGTTTTTT. This translates into CASSEQGSGELFF.

In its sample, this clone was seen once. The chain combines TRBV15 with TRBJ2-1; 8 bases are shared with TRBD1. The CDR3 is 18 residues long. Trimming at V came to 0 bases and at J to 6 bases, leaving 13 bases not matched to a gene. CDR1 is LNHNV and CDR2 is YYDKDF in the germline V gene (reference sequence). CDR3 in DNA: TGTGCCACCAGCAGAGATCTCCCCGGGCAGGGGGCCTCCAATGAGCAGTTCTTC. Its protein product is CATSRDLPGQGASNEQFF.

This chain uses TRBV7-2 with TRBJ1-2; a weak D match, TRBD1 (5 bases). The germline V gene encodes CDR1 SGHTA and CDR2 FQGNSA. The CDR3 sequence is 13 residues long. Trimming removed 0 bases at V and 8 bases at J, with 10 bases between. The CDR3 loop reads CASSLAGGDGYTF. The CDR3 nucleotides read TGTGCCAGCAGCTTAGCAGGAGGGGACGGCTACACCTTC.

V is TRBV18 and J is TRBJ2-7, with D perhaps TRBD2 (5 bases). CDR3 length equals 13 residues. Per the germline V gene, CDR1 is KGHSH and CDR2 is LQKENI. The V end lost 3 bases, the J end lost 6 bases, and 12 bases lay between the germline ends. This CDR3 reads CASSPLSGSEQYF. DNA of the CDR3: TGTGCCAGCTCACCGCTCTCGGGGAGCGAGCAGTACTTC.

The chain employs TRBV29-1 and TRBJ1-2, with 7 bases that match TRBD1. With 7 bases clipped from V and 4 bases from J, the junction kept 3 bases outside the gene matches. Per the germline V gene, CDR1 is SQVTM and CDR2 is ANQGSEA. The CDR3 covers 11 residues. The DNA for the CDR3 is TGCAGCGCGACAGGGATCTATGGCTACACCTTC. Translating gives CSATGIYGYTF.

The chain recombines TRBV11-2 with TRBJ1-6; 7 bases are shared with TRBD1. The trim removed 2 bases at V and 7 bases at J, leaving 2 bases unmatched. Germline CDR1 SGHAT, CDR2 FQNNGV. This CDR3 region has 14 residues. The CDR3 region is CASSLTRGNSPLHF. The CDR3 bases are TGTGCCAGCAGCTTAACCAGGGGGAATTCACCCCTCCACTTT.

This rearrangement joins TRBV7-8 to TRBJ2-1; 14 bases fit TRBD2. V shed 5 bases and J 3 bases; nucleotides not matched to a gene: 12. This CDR3 is built from 19 residues. Germline CDR1 SGHVS, CDR2 FQNEAQ. The CDR3: CASSATRPGTSGSYNEQFF. CDR3 DNA sequence: TGTGCCAGCAGCGCTACCCGTCCCGGGACTAGCGGGAGCTACAATGAGCAGTTCTTC.

The chain has TRBV2 and TRBJ2-3, with 8 bases fitting TRBD2. Trimming at V came to 3 bases and at J to 0 bases, leaving 11 bases not matched to a gene. This CDR3 comprises 18 residues. CDR1 is SNHLY, CDR2 FYNNEI, per germline. The CDR3 region is CASSELMRGGSSTDTQYF. CDR3 in DNA: TGTGCCAGCAGTGAGCTGATGCGCGGGGGGTCTAGCACAGATACGCAGTATTTT.

This chain uses TRBV2 with TRBJ1-6; no reliable D call. The CDR3 is 14 residues long. Trimming cost V 3 bases and J 9 bases, with 12 bases left between them. From germline, CDR1 is SNHLY and CDR2 FYNNEI. The CDR3 spells CASSDRGTISPLHF. The DNA for the CDR3 is TGTGCCAGCAGTGATCGAGGAACCATTTCACCCCTCCACTTT. Full variable domain (rest looked up from reference TRBV2 and TRBJ1-6): EPEVTQTPSHQVTQMGQEVILRCVPISNHLYFYWYRQILGQKVEFLVSFYNNEISEKSEIFDDQFSVERPDGSNFTLKIRSTKLEDSAMYFCASSDRGTISPLHFGNGTRLTVT.

V and J are TRBV6-5 and TRBJ2-1; 8 positions agree with TRBD2. The CDR3 consists of 15 residues. The J segment lost 8 bases and the V segment lost 7 bases, leaving 13 bases of the junction unmatched. Germline CDR1 and CDR2: MNHEY and SVGAGI. CDR3 protein: CASTKGGGPRDEQFF. The CDR3, as DNA: TGTGCCAGCACAAAGGGCGGGGGGCCGCGTGATGAGCAGTTCTTC.

The genes are TRBV30 and TRBJ2-1; TRBD1 agrees at 7 bases. Germline loops: CDR1 GTSNPN, CDR2 SVGIG (reference sequence). Trimming at V came to 5 bases and at J to 4 bases, leaving 5 bases not matched to a gene. The CDR3 contains 13 residues. This CDR3 is CAWGGQFYNEQFF. Written as DNA, the CDR3 is TGTGCCTGGGGGGGACAGTTTTACAATGAGCAGTTCTTC. Drawing the rest from reference TRBV30 and TRBJ2-1, the complete variable domain is SQTIHQWPATLVQPVGSPLSLECTVEGTSNPNLYWYRQAAGRGLQLLFYSVGIGQISSEVPQNLSASRPQDRQFILSSKKLLLSDSGFYLCAWGGQFYNEQFFGPGTRLTVL.

The chain links TRBV12-3 or TRBV12-4 to TRBJ2-3; tentatively, D is TRBD2 (5 bases). The V end lost 7 bases, the J end lost 8 bases, and 10 bases lay between the germline ends. The CDR3 is 11 residues long. This CDR3 reads CASKYGSTQYF. The CDR3 nucleotides are TGTGCCAGCAAATATGGGAGTACGCAGTATTTT.

This clone showed up just once. This chain links TRBV25-1 with TRBJ1-4; 11 nucleotides line up with TRBD1. CDR3 size: 15 residues. Germline V gene sequence: CDR1 MGHDK, CDR2 SYGVNS. V dropped 4 bases and J dropped 7; count of bases not matched to a gene: 5. In DNA form, the CDR3 reads TGTGCCAGCAGTGCGGACAGGGGGCTTGTTGAAAAACTGTTTTTT. Translating it yields CASSADRGLVEKLFF.

The chain recombines TRBV27 with TRBJ2-1; D is uncertain. The CDR3 length is 14 residues. Trimming shortened V by 7 bases and J by 0 bases, and 10 bases separated the two germline ends. Germline V gives CDR1 MNHEY, CDR2 SMNVEV (reference sequence). The CDR3 DNA reads as TGTGCCAGCACCCGAAGCTTCTCCTACAATGAGCAGTTCTTC. It translates to CASTRSFSYNEQFF.

The rearrangement joins TRBV19 to TRBJ2-1; D call uncertain. Germline loops: CDR1 LNHDA, CDR2 SQIVND (reference sequence). The V end lost 1 base, the J end lost 5 bases, and 21 bases lay between the germline ends. This CDR3 has 18 amino acids. As DNA, the CDR3 is TGTGCCAGTAGTATAGTAGGAGCTGTCTCCTTCACCAACAATGAGCAGTTCTTC. Encoded protein: CASSIVGAVSFTNNEQFF.

There are a few counts of this clone. The chain has TRBV24-1 and TRBJ2-2; TRBD2 matches at 8 bases. This CDR3 comprises 16 residues. Germline loops: CDR1 KGHDR, CDR2 SFDVKD. The junction had 4 bases not matched to a gene; V was cut back by 3 bases and J by 2 bases. The CDR3 region has the DNA TGTGCCACCAGTGATCCCACTAGCGGAAACACCGGGGAGCTGTTTTTT. It encodes CATSDPTSGNTGELFF.

The chain couples TRBV5-1 to TRBJ2-1; TRBD1 aligns across 7 bases. The CDR3 spans 13 residues. Germline CDR1 reads SGHRS; CDR2 reads YFSETQ. The V segment lost 3 bases and the J segment 10 bases; nucleotides outside the gene matches: 7. CDR3 loop: CASSSTGVGEQFF. The CDR3 DNA reads TGCGCCAGCAGCTCCACAGGGGTGGGCGAGCAGTTCTTC.

This clone was picked up a small number of times. This CDR3 is also generated by other DNA sequences in the sample. The chain joins TRBV2 to TRBJ2-7; 7 bases are a match to TRBD1. This CDR3 is 14 amino acids long. Germline CDR1 is SNHLY and CDR2 is FYNNEI. The junction had 10 bases not matched to a gene; V was cut back by 6 bases and J by 5 bases. CDR3 sequence reads: CASRATGLIHEQYF. The CDR3, as DNA: TGTGCCAGCAGAGCGACAGGGTTAATCCACGAGCAGTACTTC.

This clone has more than one count but fewer than ten. The rearrangement uses TRBV27 and TRBJ1-1; 8 bases map to TRBD1. Germline-derived CDR1 and CDR2 are MNHEY and SMNVEV (reference sequence). The CDR3 covers 16 residues. With V trimmed by 3 bases and J by 5 bases, 11 bases remained unmatched. CDR3 sequence (DNA): TGTGCCAGCAGTTTGGACAGGGTAAGGGAAGCAACTGAAGCTTTCTTT. Translated, it gives CASSLDRVREATEAFF.

The chain has TRBV7-6 and TRBJ1-1; D remains unclear. The length of the CDR3 is 13 residues. The V and J ends lost 6 bases and 1 base respectively, with 9 bases between them. The V gene's germline CDR1 is SGHVS and CDR2 FNYEAQ. CDR3 coding DNA: TGTGCCAGCAGTCTAACTTCGAACACTGAAGCTTTCTTT. It encodes CASSLTSNTEAFF.

This chain's CDR3 is CASSSGPRLGGETQYF. DNA for the CDR3: TGCGCCAGCAGCAGTGGGCCGAGATTGGGGGGAGAGACCCAGTACTTC. The chain combines TRBV5-1 with TRBJ2-5; TRBD2 might be the D (6 bases). The CDR3 is 16 residues long. V was trimmed by 4 bases and J by 4 bases, leaving 20 bases between them. Germline V CDR1 and CDR2: SGHRS, YFSETQ.

The chain couples TRBV19 to TRBJ1-1, with 7 bases identical to TRBD1. CDR1 and CDR2 (germline): LNHDA, SQIVND (reference sequence). J lost 1 base, V lost 5 bases, and 10 bases had no gene match. The CDR3 loop spans 16 amino acids. CDR3 bases: TGTGCCAGTAGTCCAGCGGACAGGATTCGGAACACTGAAGCTTTCTTT. Its translation: CASSPADRIRNTEAFF.